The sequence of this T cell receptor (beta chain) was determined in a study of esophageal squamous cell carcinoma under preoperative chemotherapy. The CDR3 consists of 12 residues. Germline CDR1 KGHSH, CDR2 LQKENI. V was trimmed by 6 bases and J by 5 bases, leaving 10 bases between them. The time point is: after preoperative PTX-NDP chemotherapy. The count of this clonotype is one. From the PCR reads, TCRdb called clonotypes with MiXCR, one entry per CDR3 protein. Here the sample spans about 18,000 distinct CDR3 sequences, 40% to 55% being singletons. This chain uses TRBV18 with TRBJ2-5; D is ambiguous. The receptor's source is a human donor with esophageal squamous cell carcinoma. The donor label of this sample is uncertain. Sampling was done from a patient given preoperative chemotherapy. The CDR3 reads CASSPKRETQYF. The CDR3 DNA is TGTGCCAGCTCCCCAAAAAGGGAGACCCAGTACTTC.